The 13 T cell receptor beta chains presented below share a single source sample, sequenced in a study of cytomegalovirus exposure and HLA in healthy donors. The repertoire was sequenced with immunoSEQ multiplex PCR; TCRdb's copy has only in-frame clones and lacks some. This sample has 110,000 to 150,000 clones, with about nine tenths found just once. Sequenced sample: PBMCs. The source of these receptors is a young man in good health and CMV-seronegative.

The rearrangement joins TRBV7-9 to TRBJ2-3; 8 bases are a match to TRBD2. The CDR3 sequence is 16 residues long. V dropped 0 bases and J dropped 2; count of bases not matched to a gene: 4. The germline CDR1 and CDR2 sequences are SEHNR and FQNEAQ (reference sequence). The CDR3 protein is CASSLAAGGLTDTQYF. CDR3 nucleotides: TGTGCCAGCAGCTTAGCGGCGGGGGGCCTCACAGATACGCAGTATTTT.

The chain couples TRBV6-6 to TRBJ1-1, with D uncertain. Between the trimmed V and J ends, which lost 2 bases and 0 bases, there was a span of 7 bases. CDR3 length equals 14 residues. Germline CDR1 MNHNY, CDR2 SVGAGI (reference sequence). The CDR3 loop is CASSYGRLNTEAFF. The CDR3 nucleotides are TGTGCCAGCAGTTACGGGCGATTGAACACTGAAGCTTTCTTT.

J is TRBJ1-1 and V is TRBV27, with D possibly being TRBD1 (6 bases). CDR1 is MNHEY and CDR2 is SMNVEV in the germline V gene (reference sequence). The CDR3 is made up of 13 amino acids. The V end lost 6 bases, the J end lost 6 bases, and 14 bases lay between the germline ends. CDR3 sequence (DNA): TGTGCCAGCAGCCCCACAGGGTACGCTGAAGCTTTCTTT. Translated, it gives CASSPTGYAEAFF.

This chain connects TRBV7-9 to TRBJ2-1; TRBD1 agrees at 9 bases. The CDR3 has 14 residues. CDR1 is SEHNR and CDR2 is FQNEAQ in the germline V gene (reference sequence). Trimming at V came to 4 bases and at J to 7 bases, leaving 5 bases not matched to a gene. The CDR3 bases are TGTGCCAGCAGCTACGGGACAGGGTTGAATGAGCAGTTCTTC. Translating it yields CASSYGTGLNEQFF.

This chain uses TRBV10-3 with TRBJ2-7; D is perhaps TRBD2 (6 bases). The CDR3 runs 14 residues. The germline V and J ends were trimmed by 2 bases and 2 bases, with 10 bases remaining between them. The germline V gene has CDR1 ENHRY and CDR2 SYGVKD. CDR3 in DNA: TGTGCCATCAGTGAGCGGGGGAACCCCTACGAGCAGTACTTC. It encodes CAISERGNPYEQYF.

V gene TRBV11-2 combines with J gene TRBJ2-1; TRBD1 matches 7 bases. V lost 1 base and J lost 0; bases outside the gene matches: 9. This CDR3 has 18 amino acids. The germline V gene has CDR1 SGHAT and CDR2 FQNNGV. CDR3 loop: CASSLVGGGQASYNEQFF. The DNA for the CDR3 is TGTGCCAGCAGCTTAGTTGGGGGCGGACAGGCCTCCTACAATGAGCAGTTCTTC.

V and J are TRBV28 and TRBJ2-1; the match to TRBD1 covers 7 bases. V lost 6 bases and J lost 0; bases outside the gene matches: 11. The CDR3 is 17 residues long. CDR1 is MDHEN, CDR2 SYDVKM, per germline. The CDR3 sequence: CASRTQTGLSSYNEQFF. The CDR3 DNA reads as TGTGCCAGCAGGACCCAGACAGGGTTGAGCTCCTACAATGAGCAGTTCTTC.

The chain uses TRBV19 and TRBJ2-5; TRBD2 aligns across 7 bases. Per the germline V gene, CDR1 is LNHDA and CDR2 is SQIVND (reference sequence). With 6 bases clipped from V and 2 bases from J, the junction kept 6 bases outside the gene matches. The CDR3 runs to 14 residues. This chain's CDR3 is CASRRAGEQETQYF. DNA for the CDR3: TGTGCCAGTAGGCGGGCGGGAGAACAAGAGACCCAGTACTTC.

This clone was picked up a small number of times. The V call is TRBV4-3, the J call TRBJ1-5, with D maybe TRBD1 (5 bases). Trimming cost V 1 base and J 5 bases, with 12 bases left between them. Germline assignment: CDR1 LGHNA and CDR2 YSLEER. The CDR3 is 15 amino acids. CDR3 DNA sequence: TGCGCCAGCAGCCAAGGAGGCAGGGTTGATCAGCCCCAGCATTTT. Protein sequence: CASSQGGRVDQPQHF.

This clone was detected once. The chain has TRBV29-1 and TRBJ2-7; D gene uncertain. Trimming shortened V by 6 bases and J by 1 base, and 7 bases separated the two germline ends. Germline lookup yields CDR1 SQVTM and CDR2 ANQGSEA. This CDR3 contains 11 residues. The CDR3 sequence: CSVDTSYEQYF. CDR3 coding DNA: TGCAGCGTCGATACTTCCTACGAGCAGTACTTC.

In its sample, this clone was seen a few times. The rearrangement uses TRBV7-7 and TRBJ1-1; 11 bases align to TRBD1. Unmatched junction bases numbered 7, after V lost 6 bases and J lost 4 bases. In germline, CDR1 is SSHAT, CDR2 FNYEAQ (reference sequence). This CDR3 region has 15 residues. The CDR3 DNA sequence: TGTGCCAGCAGACCGTTCGGGACAGGGGGCACTGAAGCTTTCTTT. It yields the protein CASRPFGTGGTEAFF.

Notes on this clone: This CDR3 is also generated by other DNA sequences in the sample. The chain links TRBV6-6 to TRBJ2-2; D is perhaps TRBD2 (5 bases). V lost 7 bases and J 5 bases, leaving 11 bases between the germline ends. Germline CDR1 MNHNY, CDR2 SVGAGI (reference sequence). The CDR3 loop spans 13 amino acids. This CDR3 is CASTDRGTGELFF. The CDR3 DNA reads TGTGCCAGCACCGACCGGGGAACCGGGGAGCTGTTTTTT.

The genes are TRBV4-1 and TRBJ2-1; 9 bases agree with TRBD1. This CDR3 contains 15 residues. V dropped 2 bases and J dropped 4; count of bases not matched to a gene: 3. The germline gives CDR1 MGHRA, CDR2 YSYEKL. The DNA for the CDR3 is TGCGCCAGCAGCCAAACGGGACAGGGTTACAATGAGCAGTTCTTC. Amino acid sequence: CASSQTGQGYNEQFF.